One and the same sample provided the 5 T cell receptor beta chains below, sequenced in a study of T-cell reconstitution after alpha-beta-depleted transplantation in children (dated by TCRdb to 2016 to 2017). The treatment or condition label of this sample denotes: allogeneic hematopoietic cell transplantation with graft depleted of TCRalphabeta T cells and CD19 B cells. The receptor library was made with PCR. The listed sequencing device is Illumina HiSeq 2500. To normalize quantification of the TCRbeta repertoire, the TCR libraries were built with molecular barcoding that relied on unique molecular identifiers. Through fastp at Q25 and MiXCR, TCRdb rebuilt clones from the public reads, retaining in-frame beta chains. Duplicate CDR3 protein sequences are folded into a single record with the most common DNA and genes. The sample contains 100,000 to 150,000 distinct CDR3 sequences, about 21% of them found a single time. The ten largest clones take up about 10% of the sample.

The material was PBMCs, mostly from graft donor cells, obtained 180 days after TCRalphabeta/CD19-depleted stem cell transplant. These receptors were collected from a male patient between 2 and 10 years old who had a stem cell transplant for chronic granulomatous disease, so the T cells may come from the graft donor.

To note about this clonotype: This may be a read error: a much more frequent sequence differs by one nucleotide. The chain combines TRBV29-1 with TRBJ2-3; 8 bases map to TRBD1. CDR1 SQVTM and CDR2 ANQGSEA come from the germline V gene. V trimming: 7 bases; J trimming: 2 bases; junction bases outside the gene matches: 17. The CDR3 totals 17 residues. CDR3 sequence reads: CSAAPRTGRVVTDTQYF. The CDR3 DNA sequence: TGCAGCGCTGCCCCCCGGACAGGGCGCGTTGTCACAGATACGCAGTATTTT.

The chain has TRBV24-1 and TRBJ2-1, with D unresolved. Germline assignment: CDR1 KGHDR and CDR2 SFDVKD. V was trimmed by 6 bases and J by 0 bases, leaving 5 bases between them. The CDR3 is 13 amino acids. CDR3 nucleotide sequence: TGTGCCACCAGTAGCTACTCCTACAATGAGCAGTTCTTC. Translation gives CATSSYSYNEQFF.

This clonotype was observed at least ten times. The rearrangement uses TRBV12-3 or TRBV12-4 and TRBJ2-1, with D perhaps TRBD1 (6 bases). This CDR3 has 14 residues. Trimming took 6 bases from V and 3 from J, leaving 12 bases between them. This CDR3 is CASSRTGFYNEQFF. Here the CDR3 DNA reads TGTGCCAGCAGCCGAACAGGGTTCTACAATGAGCAGTTCTTC.

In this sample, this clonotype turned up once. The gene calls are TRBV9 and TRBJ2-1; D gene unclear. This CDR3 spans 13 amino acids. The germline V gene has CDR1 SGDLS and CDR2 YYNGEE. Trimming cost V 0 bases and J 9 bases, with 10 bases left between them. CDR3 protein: CASSVAPSGEQFF. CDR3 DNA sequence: TGTGCCAGCAGCGTAGCTCCATCCGGTGAGCAGTTCTTC. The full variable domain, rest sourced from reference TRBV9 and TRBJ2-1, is DSGVTQTPKHLITATGQRVTLRCSPRSGDLSVYWYQQSLDQGLQFLIQYYNGEERAKGNILERFSAQQFPDLHSELNLSSLELGDSALYFCASSVAPSGEQFFGPGTRLTVL.

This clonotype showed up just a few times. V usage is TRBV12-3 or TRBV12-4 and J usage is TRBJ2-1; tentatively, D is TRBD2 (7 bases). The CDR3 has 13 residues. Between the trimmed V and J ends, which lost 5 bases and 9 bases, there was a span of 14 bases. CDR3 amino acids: CASSMGGAFEQFF. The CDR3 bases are TGTGCCAGCAGTATGGGGGGGGCTTTTGAGCAGTTCTTC.